What follows are 26 T cell receptor beta chains derived from one specimen sequenced in a study of blood T cell repertoires in COVID-19 (dated by TCRdb to 2018 to 2020). Receptor amplification or capture employed the immunoSEQ multiplex PCR assay. TCRdb's version of the immuneACCESS table is confined to in-frame rearrangements and falls short of the full clone set. An unresolved V gene accounts for under half of the shortfall where checked; the remainder is of unknown origin. In this sample the table shows about 200,000 clones, 80% to 90% of which occur a single time. Roughly 0.78% of the sample goes to the ten largest clones. The source material was peripheral blood. These receptors were obtained from a woman in her 70s with acute or convalescent COVID-19.

The CDR3 DNA is TGTGCCATTCGAGCGGGAGGGAACACCGGGGAGCTGTTTTTT. Translation: CAIRAGGNTGELFF. The J gene is TRBJ2-2, the V gene TRBV19; 9 bases are a match to TRBD2. CDR3 length equals 14 residues. Germline V gene data show CDR1 as LNHDA and CDR2 as SQIVND (reference sequence). The V gene end was trimmed by 10 bases and the J gene end by 1 base; junction bases not matched to a gene: 4.

On this clone itself: This CDR3 is also generated by other DNA sequences in the sample. The chain combines TRBV18 with TRBJ1-1; 7 bases are shared with TRBD1. Germline V gene sequence: CDR1 KGHSH, CDR2 LQKENI. V trimming: 2 bases; J trimming: 0 bases; junction bases outside the gene matches: 3. The CDR3 extends over 15 amino acids. The chain's CDR3 is CASSPGTVMNTEAFF. The CDR3 bases are TGTGCCAGCTCACCAGGGACAGTGATGAACACTGAAGCTTTCTTT.

The chain carries TRBV2 and TRBJ1-2; 7 nucleotides agree with TRBD1. Trimming removed 4 bases from V and 4 bases from J; junction bases left unmatched: 9. The germline V gene encodes CDR1 SNHLY and CDR2 FYNNEI. This CDR3 comprises 15 residues. The CDR3 loop reads CASSVDDRVVYGYTF. CDR3 coding DNA: TGTGCCAGCAGTGTGGATGACAGGGTTGTCTATGGCTACACCTTC.

The rearrangement joins TRBV5-4 to TRBJ1-2, with a tentative D call TRBD1 (6 bases). The CDR3 spans 14 residues. Looked up from germline, CDR1 is SGHNT and CDR2 is YYREEE (reference sequence). The ends were cut back, 4 bases at V and 8 bases at J, with 18 bases in the middle. CDR3 nucleotide sequence: TGTGCCAGCAGCGACAGGCGGAATCTATACGGCTACACCTTC. This gives the protein CASSDRRNLYGYTF.

J is TRBJ1-4 and V is TRBV9, with 7 bases identical to TRBD1. Germline V lookup: CDR1 SGDLS, CDR2 YYNGEE. Germline trimming cut 0 bases from V and 4 bases from J; bases unmatched to any gene: 6. The CDR3 is 16 residues long. CDR3 amino acids: CASSVGGDSLNEKLFF. In nucleotides, the CDR3 is TGTGCCAGCAGCGTAGGAGGGGACAGCCTTAATGAAAAACTGTTTTTT.

This chain joins TRBV5-4 and TRBJ2-4; 9 bases map to TRBD1. V was clipped by 3 bases and J by 0 bases; unmatched bases: 4. This CDR3 spans 16 amino acids. The germline gives CDR1 SGHNT, CDR2 YYREEE (reference sequence). The CDR3 loop reads CASSYGQGRAKNIQYF. The CDR3 DNA reads TGTGCCAGCAGCTACGGACAGGGGCGAGCCAAAAACATTCAGTACTTC.

Worth noting for this clone: An end of the junction does not agree with germline; a read error may underlie this. This chain uses TRBV10-2 with TRBJ2-1; 9 positions match TRBD1. This CDR3 contains 15 residues. Germline values: CDR1 WSHSY, CDR2 SAAADI. The CDR3 bases are TGCGCCAGCAATGAGGACAGGGGCTACAACAATGAGCAGTTCTTC. The encoded protein is CASNEDRGYNNEQFF.

About this clone itself: The same CDR3 can be traced to other DNA sequences in this sample. The J gene is TRBJ1-4, the V gene TRBV5-1; D is possibly TRBD1 (6 bases). The ends were cut back, 0 bases at V and 1 base at J, with 7 bases in the middle. The V gene's germline CDR1 is SGHRS and CDR2 YFSETQ. This CDR3 contains 15 residues. DNA of the CDR3: TGCGCCAGCAGCTTGGGAGGGGGAACTAATGAAAAACTGTTTTTT. The encoded protein is CASSLGGGTNEKLFF.

The chain carries TRBV19 and TRBJ2-1, with TRBD1 matching over 9 bases. V dropped 4 bases and J dropped 9; count of bases not matched to a gene: 10. There are 15 residues in the CDR3. Germline V gene lookup returns CDR1 LNHDA and CDR2 SQIVND (reference sequence). Here the CDR3 DNA reads TGTGCCAGTAGTAAATTAGGACAGGGGCTCGGTGAGCAGTTCTTC. It is translated as CASSKLGQGLGEQFF.

The chain's CDR3 is CASRRSPQPQHF. Written as DNA, the CDR3 is TGTGCCAGCAGAAGAAGCCCCCAGCCCCAGCATTTT. The chain is built from TRBV28 and TRBJ1-5; D not resolved. V dropped 6 bases and J dropped 7 bases, with 10 bases sitting between them. CDR3 size: 12 residues. Germline values: CDR1 MDHEN, CDR2 SYDVKM.

V is TRBV7-9 and J is TRBJ2-7, with 7 bases that match TRBD1. V lost 5 bases to trimming and J lost 0 bases; unmatched junction nucleotides: 7. There are 15 residues in the CDR3. Germline V gene sequence: CDR1 SEHNR, CDR2 FQNEAQ (reference sequence). CDR3 amino acids: CASSQDRSSSYEQYF. DNA of the CDR3: TGTGCCAGCAGCCAGGACAGGTCGAGCTCCTACGAGCAGTACTTC.

The chain is built from TRBV6-2 or TRBV6-3 and TRBJ1-6; the match to TRBD1 covers 7 bases. V lost 6 bases to trimming and J lost 7 bases; unmatched junction nucleotides: 6. This CDR3 has 14 amino acids. Germline assignment: CDR1 MNHEY and CDR2 SVGEGT. In DNA, the CDR3 is TGTGCCAGCAGCCCCGGACAGGCCAATTCACCCCTCCACTTT. This translates into CASSPGQANSPLHF.

The V call is TRBV10-3, the J call TRBJ2-1; TRBD1 matches 8 bases. The CDR3 spans 16 residues. Germline CDR1 is ENHRY and CDR2 is SYGVKD. V dropped 6 bases and J dropped 7; count of bases not matched to a gene: 14. The CDR3 here is CAISGINGQGGNEQFF. The CDR3 region has the DNA TGTGCCATCAGCGGGATAAACGGACAGGGAGGAAATGAGCAGTTCTTC.

This sequence joins TRBV7-6 and TRBJ1-6; TRBD1 might be the D (5 bases). The V gene's germline CDR1 is SGHVS and CDR2 FNYEAQ. V lost 5 bases and J lost 7, with 9 bases in between. The CDR3 is made up of 13 amino acids. The CDR3 bases are TGTGCCAGCAGCAGTACAGGAAATTCACCCCTCCACTTT. Translated, it gives CASSSTGNSPLHF.

The chain joins TRBV3-1 (or the pseudogene TRBV3-2) to TRBJ2-3; 9 nucleotides align to TRBD2. This CDR3 is 17 amino acids long. J gave up 4 bases and V 0 bases, and 8 bases lay outside the gene matches. Germline CDR1 is LGHDT and CDR2 is YNNKEL (reference sequence). The CDR3 nucleotides read TGTGCCAGCAGCCAAGAACGGTCTAGCGGGGACCCAGATACGCAGTATTTT. This sequence encodes CASSQERSSGDPDTQYF.

The sample holds a few counts of this clone. The V call is TRBV7-6, the J call TRBJ1-6; perhaps TRBD1 as D (6 bases). The CDR3 extends over 14 amino acids. The ends were cut back, 2 bases at V and 7 bases at J, with 9 bases in the middle. Germline V lookup: CDR1 SGHVS, CDR2 FNYEAQ. The CDR3 DNA follows: TGTGCCAGCAGCTTACCAGGGGAAAATTCACCCCTCCACTTT. Its translation: CASSLPGENSPLHF. The full variable domain, completed using reference TRBV7-6 and TRBJ1-6, is GAGVSQSPRYKVTKRGQDVALRCDPISGHVSLYWYRQALGQGPEFLTYFNYEAQQDKSGLPNDRFSAERPEGSISTLTIQRTEQRDSAMYRCASSLPGENSPLHFGNGTRLTVT.

The chain joins TRBV3-1 (or the pseudogene TRBV3-2) to TRBJ2-2, with D unclear. CDR3 size: 17 residues. Trimming cost V 2 bases and J 7 bases, with 20 bases left between them. The germline V gene has CDR1 LGHDT and CDR2 YNNKEL (reference sequence). CDR3 region: CASSQRSGARFGGELFF. CDR3 sequence (DNA): TGTGCCAGCAGCCAAAGAAGTGGTGCCCGGTTCGGCGGGGAGCTGTTTTTT.

This CDR3 reads CASSWARQSDTQYF. CDR3 DNA sequence: TGTGCCAGCAGCTGGGCCCGACAATCGGATACGCAGTATTTT. The V call is TRBV5-6, the J call TRBJ2-3; unclear D gene. The germline V and J ends were trimmed by 3 bases and 6 bases, with 14 bases remaining between them. CDR3 size: 14 residues. Germline CDR1 reads SGHDT; CDR2 reads YYEEEE.

Comment on this clone: Distinct nucleotide sequences in the sample also encode this CDR3. DNA for the CDR3: TGTGCCAGCAGCCAAGAACGGGGACAGCCCCAGCATTTT. Protein product: CASSQERGQPQHF. V and J are TRBV3-1 (or the pseudogene TRBV3-2) and TRBJ1-5; D unclear. V dropped 0 bases and J dropped 7 bases, with 7 bases sitting between them. The CDR3 is 13 amino acids. Germline CDR1 is LGHDT and CDR2 is YNNKEL (reference sequence).

The chain joins TRBV4-3 to TRBJ2-1; 7 bases are a match to TRBD2. Trimming cost V 1 base and J 9 bases; bases outside gene matches: 15. The CDR3 runs to 17 residues. Looked up from germline, CDR1 is LGHNA and CDR2 is YSLEER. This CDR3 is CASSQGTPGLRGVEQFF. The CDR3 nucleotides are TGCGCCAGCAGCCAAGGGACTCCGGGACTAAGAGGTGTTGAGCAGTTCTTC.

This clone is a singleton in its sample. This sequence joins TRBV6-2 or TRBV6-3 and TRBJ2-7, with D maybe TRBD1 (5 bases). From germline, CDR1 is MNHEY and CDR2 SVGEGT. Between the trimmed V and J ends, which lost 5 bases and 4 bases, there was a span of 9 bases. The CDR3 contains 12 residues. For the CDR3, the DNA is TGTGCCAGCAGTAGCCAGGGTTACGAGCAGTACTTC. Residues: CASSSQGYEQYF.

The chain links TRBV28 to TRBJ2-1; D gene uncertain. In germline, CDR1 is MDHEN, CDR2 SYDVKM. CDR3 size: 15 residues. V lost 2 bases and J lost 0, with 8 bases in between. This CDR3 is CASSLNYHSYNEQFF. The CDR3 region has the DNA TGTGCCAGCAGTTTAAACTACCACTCCTACAATGAGCAGTTCTTC.

The chain employs TRBV11-3 and TRBJ2-2; tentative D call: TRBD1 (5 bases). The V and J ends lost 8 bases and 4 bases respectively, with 17 bases between them. This CDR3 has 15 amino acids. Germline loops: CDR1 SGHNT, CDR2 YENEEA. CDR3 region: CASRTPGFGTGELFF. CDR3 sequence (DNA): TGTGCCAGCCGCACGCCAGGGTTTGGCACCGGGGAGCTGTTTTTT. The full variable domain, in which reference TRBV11-3 and TRBJ2-2 provide the parts outside the CDR3, is EAGVVQSPRYKIIEKKQPVAFWCNPISGHNTLYWYLQNLGQGPELLIRYENEEAVDDSQLPKDRFSAERLKGVDSTLKIQPAELGDSAVYLCASRTPGFGTGELFFGEGSRLTVL.

The chain links TRBV19 to TRBJ2-1; perhaps TRBD1 as D (6 bases). V was pared by 2 bases and J by 3 bases, with 23 bases between. Germline loops: CDR1 LNHDA, CDR2 SQIVND (reference sequence). CDR3 length equals 19 residues. The DNA for the CDR3 is TGTGCCAGTAGTATACCAAGGGCACCAAGGGGGTTTGGCTACAATGAGCAGTTCTTC. This translates into CASSIPRAPRGFGYNEQFF. The full variable domain, in which reference TRBV19 and TRBJ2-1 provide the parts outside the CDR3, is DGGITQSPKYLFRKEGQNVTLSCEQNLNHDAMYWYRQDPGQGLRLIYYSQIVNDFQKGDIAEGYSVSREKKESFPLTVTSAQKNPTAFYLCASSIPRAPRGFGYNEQFFGPGTRLTVL.

The genes are TRBV6-5 and TRBJ1-2; weak D call: TRBD1 (6 bases). Trimming removed 10 bases from V and 2 bases from J, with 20 bases in between. The CDR3 covers 15 residues. Germline V gives CDR1 MNHEY, CDR2 SVGAGI. The CDR3 loop reads CAISGGGGRNYGYTF. CDR3 DNA sequence: TGTGCCATCTCCGGGGGGGGCGGGCGGAACTATGGCTACACCTTC.

The chain has TRBV5-1 and TRBJ1-3; no definite D call. Germline V gives CDR1 SGHRS, CDR2 YFSETQ. V gave up 7 bases and J gave up 2 bases, with 19 bases separating them. CDR3 size: 16 residues. CDR3 region: CASGTRELGTGNTIYF. CDR3 in DNA: TGCGCCAGCGGAACACGGGAACTGGGTACTGGAAACACCATATATTTT.